The clone carrying this T cell receptor (beta chain) was detected once. Under the authors' procedure: Using reference gene primer amplification, nucleated cell counts were estimated. The protocol was immunoSEQ multiplex PCR, while the TCRdb copy is restricted to in-frame clones and leaves out a portion. The DNA was the basis for D and trimming; V, J and clone size are from that table. Here the sample spans some 43,000 clones, almost 85% being singletons. This record belongs to a study of blood T cell repertoires in COVID-19. Study overall: The study drew acute and convalescent COVID-19 samples from the United States, Italy and Spain. T cells, B-cell-depleted T cells, or PBMCs provided the cDNA or gDNA that served as material.

CDR1 and CDR2 from the germline V gene are LGHNT and FRNRAP. Trimming took 7 bases from V and 2 from J; bases not matched to a gene: 8. The CDR3 contains 15 residues. This sequence joins TRBV12-5 and TRBJ2-7, with 10 bases aligning to TRBD1. The TCR comes from a woman aged 55 to 70 with acute or convalescent COVID-19. Sequencing input: peripheral blood. This chain's CDR3 is CASARGQGFTYEQYF. Here the CDR3 DNA reads TGTGCTAGTGCCCGGGGACAGGGGTTTACCTACGAGCAGTACTTC.